Below, 22 T cell receptor beta chains from the same sample are listed, as sequenced in a study of OX40 agonist ivuxolimab in advanced cancers. TCRdb's copy holds only in-frame clones and misses some; the assay was immunoSEQ multiplex PCR. This sample has 60,000 or so clones, with approximately 83% found just once. The specimen comprised CD4+ or CD8+ T cells sorted from blood, sampled in a trial of the OX40 agonist ivuxolimab. The receptors here all came from an adult with an advanced solid tumor such as melanoma, head and neck, liver or kidney cancer.

This clone was seen a handful of times. V is TRBV18 and J is TRBJ1-1, with a possible D match to TRBD1 (5 bases). Germline CDR1 KGHSH, CDR2 LQKENI. The germline V and J ends were trimmed by 3 bases and 7 bases, with 9 bases remaining between them. This CDR3 contains 12 residues. CDR3 residues: CASSPDDSEAFF. The CDR3 DNA reads as TGTGCCAGCTCACCGGACGACAGTGAAGCTTTCTTT.

Only a few counts were recorded for this clone. The chain couples TRBV4-1 to TRBJ1-2; a possible D gene is TRBD1 (5 bases). Per the germline V gene, CDR1 is MGHRA and CDR2 is YSYEKL. The CDR3 loop spans 14 amino acids. Trimming removed 0 bases from V and 8 bases from J, with 13 bases in between. The CDR3: CASSQDRGSGGYTF. DNA for the CDR3: TGCGCCAGCAGCCAAGATAGGGGCTCGGGGGGCTACACCTTC.

The chain employs TRBV5-6 and TRBJ2-2; possibly TRBD2 for D (6 bases). Per the germline V gene, CDR1 is SGHDT and CDR2 is YYEEEE. The CDR3 runs to 17 residues. The ends were cut back, 0 bases at V and 1 base at J, with 13 bases in the middle. The CDR3 DNA follows: TGTGCCAGCAGCTTGGTTGGAGTTAGCGGGAACACCGGGGAGCTGTTTTTT. Translated, it gives CASSLVGVSGNTGELFF.

In this sample, this clone turned up once. This chain joins TRBV28 and TRBJ1-5, with D possibly matching TRBD1 (5 bases). Germline lookup yields CDR1 MDHEN and CDR2 SYDVKM. Between the trimmed V and J ends, which lost 11 bases and 4 bases, there was a span of 21 bases. The CDR3 is 15 amino acids. The CDR3 DNA follows: TGTGCCGGGGGGAATCCGAACGTAGTAAATCAGCCCCAGCATTTT. This translates into CAGGNPNVVNQPQHF.

In DNA, the CDR3 is TGTGCCACCTCTCCGGGACAGGGAGCAACTAATGAAAAACTGTTTTTT. As protein: CATSPGQGATNEKLFF. The chain combines TRBV2 with TRBJ1-4, with 9 bases fitting TRBD1. The CDR3 consists of 16 residues. Per the germline V gene, CDR1 is SNHLY and CDR2 is FYNNEI. The ends lost 10 bases at V and 0 bases at J; junction bases unmatched: 9.

The chain links TRBV10-3 to TRBJ2-3, with D tentatively TRBD1 or TRBD2 (5 bases each). The ends were cut back, 5 bases at V and 4 bases at J, with 7 bases in the middle. Germline assignment: CDR1 ENHRY and CDR2 SYGVKD. This CDR3 has 12 residues. The CDR3 sequence is CAISRGSDTQYF. In DNA, the CDR3 is TGTGCCATCAGTCGGGGCTCAGATACGCAGTATTTT.

This chain uses TRBV28 with TRBJ2-7; TRBD1 matches at 10 bases. Germline V gene lookup returns CDR1 MDHEN and CDR2 SYDVKM. Trimming took 8 bases from V and 2 from J; bases not matched to a gene: 6. The CDR3 extends over 14 amino acids. The CDR3 nucleotides read TGTGCCAGCCGAAGGGGGACAGGGGCCTACGAGCAGTACTTC. Protein product: CASRRGTGAYEQYF.

The genes are TRBV18 and TRBJ1-2; 7 bases are shared with TRBD1. Trimming took 4 bases from V and 4 from J; bases not matched to a gene: 6. The CDR3 has 14 residues. Germline CDR1 reads KGHSH; CDR2 reads LQKENI. This chain's CDR3 is CASSRDSPLYGYTF. For the CDR3, the DNA is TGTGCCAGCTCACGGGACAGCCCCCTCTATGGCTACACCTTC.

The rearrangement joins TRBV6-6 to TRBJ2-7, with TRBD1 as a possible D gene (5 bases). V lost 6 bases, J lost 3 bases, and 15 bases lay in between. This CDR3 spans 14 amino acids. The germline CDR1 and CDR2 sequences are MNHNY and SVGAGI (reference sequence). CDR3 DNA: TGTGCCAGCAGGTCGCAGGGATCTCTCTACGAGCAGTACTTC. Translation: CASRSQGSLYEQYF.

Only a few counts were recorded for this clone. V usage is TRBV28 and J usage is TRBJ1-1; D perhaps matches TRBD1 (6 bases). The length of the CDR3 is 15 residues. With 2 bases removed from V and 0 bases from J, the gap between germline ends came to 10 bases. CDR1 is MDHEN and CDR2 is SYDVKM in the germline V gene. DNA of the CDR3: TGTGCCAGCAGTTTAGTCGGGGGGCTGAACACTGAAGCTTTCTTT. Translating gives CASSLVGGLNTEAFF.

The chain carries TRBV7-9 and TRBJ1-1; weak D call: TRBD1 (5 bases). The CDR3 sequence is 13 residues long. V gave up 7 bases and J gave up 6 bases, with 15 bases separating them. Germline V gives CDR1 SEHNR, CDR2 FQNEAQ (reference sequence). The CDR3 loop is CASTASGASEAFF. Written as DNA, the CDR3 is TGTGCCAGCACGGCCTCCGGGGCCTCTGAAGCTTTCTTT.

The chain is built from TRBV28 and TRBJ1-5; 7 positions match TRBD1. Germline assignment: CDR1 MDHEN and CDR2 SYDVKM. This CDR3 comprises 15 residues. The junction had 8 bases not matched to a gene; V was cut back by 7 bases and J by 2 bases. The CDR3 region has the DNA TGTGCCAGCACCCTTACAGGGGTGGGCAATCAGCCCCAGCATTTT. As protein: CASTLTGVGNQPQHF.

The chain employs TRBV28 and TRBJ1-5, with D unresolved. From germline, CDR1 is MDHEN and CDR2 SYDVKM. V lost 5 bases and J 2 bases, leaving 16 bases between the germline ends. The CDR3 consists of 16 residues. CDR3 DNA sequence: TGTGCCAGCAGTACCCGGGCCAACCAGGGCAATCAGCCCCAGCATTTT. The encoded protein is CASSTRANQGNQPQHF.

The chain is built from TRBV27 and TRBJ2-1, with D maybe TRBD2 (6 bases). The V and J ends lost 4 bases and 7 bases respectively, with 17 bases between them. This CDR3 spans 15 amino acids. Germline CDR1 MNHEY, CDR2 SMNVEV (reference sequence). The CDR3 protein is CASSSSGLGGNEQFF. The CDR3 nucleotides read TGTGCCAGCAGTTCATCGGGGCTGGGAGGAAATGAGCAGTTCTTC.

This clone was detected only once. This chain joins TRBV25-1 and TRBJ2-2, with 9 bases that match TRBD1. CDR3 length: 18 amino acids. J lost 3 bases, V lost 6 bases, and 14 bases had no gene match. CDR1 is MGHDK, CDR2 SYGVNS, per germline. CDR3 region: CASSSHRDRESYTGELFF. The CDR3 DNA is TGTGCCAGCAGCTCACACCGGGACAGGGAGTCGTACACCGGGGAGCTGTTTTTT.

The chain links TRBV27 to TRBJ2-7; 9 nucleotides agree with TRBD2. CDR1 and CDR2 (germline): MNHEY, SMNVEV (reference sequence). V shed 7 bases, J shed 3 bases, and the junction held 7 bases outside the gene matches. CDR3 size: 14 residues. DNA of the CDR3: TGTGCCAGCACCCCGACTAGCGGTGACTACGAGCAGTACTTC. Protein: CASTPTSGDYEQYF.

The chain uses TRBV13 and TRBJ2-2, with TRBD2 matching 10 bases. Germline lookup yields CDR1 PRHDT and CDR2 FYEKMQ (reference sequence). Trimming cost V 5 bases and J 5 bases; bases outside gene matches: 14. The CDR3 has 18 amino acids. Written as DNA, the CDR3 is TGTGCCAGCAGCACACTCAAAAGCGGGGGGGCCGTGACCGGGGAGCTGTTTTTT. Amino acids: CASSTLKSGGAVTGELFF.

The gene calls are TRBV19 and TRBJ2-3; D call uncertain. V was clipped by 4 bases and J by 4 bases, with 6 bases between them. This CDR3 comprises 12 residues. The germline CDR1 and CDR2 sequences are LNHDA and SQIVND (reference sequence). Here the CDR3 DNA reads TGTGCCAGTAGTAACAAGGCAGATACGCAGTATTTT. This codes for CASSNKADTQYF. Variable domain in full (rest from reference TRBV19 and TRBJ2-3): DGGITQSPKYLFRKEGQNVTLSCEQNLNHDAMYWYRQDPGQGLRLIYYSQIVNDFQKGDIAEGYSVSREKKESFPLTVTSAQKNPTAFYLCASSNKADTQYFGPGTRLTVL.

The rearrangement links TRBV5-1 to TRBJ2-2; 7 bases are a match to TRBD1. This CDR3 region has 15 residues. After removal of 1 base from V and 7 bases from J, the junction contained 7 bases not matched to a gene. Germline lookup yields CDR1 SGHRS and CDR2 YFSETQ. CDR3 nucleotides: TGCGCCAGCAGCTTGAGTTTAGGGGGCTTCGGGGAGCTGTTTTTT. Translating it yields CASSLSLGGFGELFF.

V usage is TRBV2 and J usage is TRBJ2-1; 9 nucleotides match TRBD2. The germline CDR1 and CDR2 sequences are SNHLY and FYNNEI. V shed 4 bases, J shed 6 bases, and the junction held 7 bases outside the gene matches. The CDR3 covers 15 residues. CDR3 in DNA: TGTGCCAGCAGTGCTTTAAGCGGGAGGCGCAATGAGCAGTTCTTC. Translation: CASSALSGRRNEQFF.

This chain joins TRBV27 and TRBJ2-7; 11 nucleotides line up with TRBD1. V lost 6 bases to trimming and J lost 1 base; unmatched junction nucleotides: 5. The CDR3 loop spans 15 amino acids. Germline V CDR1 and CDR2: MNHEY, SMNVEV (reference sequence). The CDR3 DNA follows: TGTGCCAGCAGAAGGACAGGGGGCGCTTCCTACGAGCAGTACTTC. Amino acid sequence: CASRRTGGASYEQYF.

This clone was recorded only once. J is TRBJ2-6 and V is TRBV30, with D maybe TRBD2 (5 bases). Trimming removed 0 bases at V and 1 base at J, with 10 bases between. The length of the CDR3 is 16 residues. CDR1 and CDR2 (germline): GTSNPN, SVGIG (reference sequence). CDR3 sequence reads: CAWSVGLASGANVLTF. CDR3 nucleotide sequence: TGTGCCTGGAGTGTAGGTTTAGCGTCTGGGGCCAACGTCCTGACTTTC.